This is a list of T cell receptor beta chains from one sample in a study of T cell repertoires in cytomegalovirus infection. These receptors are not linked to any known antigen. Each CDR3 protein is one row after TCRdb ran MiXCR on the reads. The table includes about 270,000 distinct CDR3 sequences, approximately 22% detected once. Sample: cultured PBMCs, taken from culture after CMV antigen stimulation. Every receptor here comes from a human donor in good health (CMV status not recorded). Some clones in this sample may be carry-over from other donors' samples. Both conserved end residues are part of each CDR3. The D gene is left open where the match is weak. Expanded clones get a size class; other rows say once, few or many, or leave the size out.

cdr3_nt: TGCGCCAGCAGCCAAGATCCCCCTGGAACAGGTTACCCTAAGGGCTACACCTTC; cdr3_aa: CASSQDPPGTGYPKGYTF; v_call: TRBV4-3; clone_size: NA; d_call: NA; j_call: TRBJ1-2
cdr3_nt: TGTGCCATCAGTGAGCAGGGGGCATGGGAGACCCAGTACTTC; cdr3_aa: CAISEQGAWETQYF; v_call: TRBV10-3; clone_size: many; d_call: TRBD1; j_call: TRBJ2-5
cdr3_nt: TGTGCCAGCAGCCCCATCCAGGGGGCGCGGGATGGCTACACCTTC; cdr3_aa: CASSPIQGARDGYTF; v_call: TRBV27; clone_size: NA; d_call: TRBD1; j_call: TRBJ1-2
cdr3_nt: TGCAGTGCCGTACTAGCGGGAGACGGCGAGCAGTACTTC; cdr3_aa: CSAVLAGDGEQYF; v_call: TRBV20-1; clone_size: NA; d_call: TRBD2; j_call: TRBJ2-7
cdr3_nt: TGTGCCAGTGGGACTAGCGGGAGTCTGTATACGCAGTATTTT; cdr3_aa: CASGTSGSLYTQYF; v_call: TRBV2; clone_size: NA; d_call: TRBD2; j_call: TRBJ2-3
cdr3_nt: TGCGCCAGCAGCCCGGAGACTAGCGGGAAATACAATGAGCAGTTCTTC; cdr3_aa: CASSPETSGKYNEQFF; v_call: TRBV4-1; clone_size: many; d_call: TRBD2; j_call: TRBJ2-1
cdr3_nt: TGTGCCAGCAGCTCCCGTTCCCTCGGTGGAACCACCATATATTTT; cdr3_aa: CASSSRSLGGTTIYF; v_call: TRBV7-6; clone_size: NA; d_call: NA; j_call: TRBJ1-3
cdr3_nt: TGTGCCAGCAGTCACCAGTGGGACAGTCAATACGAGCAGTACTTC; cdr3_aa: CASSHQWDSQYEQYF; v_call: TRBV6-5; clone_size: NA; d_call: TRBD1; j_call: TRBJ2-7
cdr3_nt: TGCGCCAGCAGCCAAGGAGAAACACTCAATCAGCCCCAGCATTTT; cdr3_aa: CASSQGETLNQPQHF; v_call: TRBV4-1; clone_size: NA; d_call: NA; j_call: TRBJ1-5
cdr3_nt: TGTGCCAGCAGCGAAGGAGTAGTGGGTGAGACCCAGTACTTC; cdr3_aa: CASSEGVVGETQYF; v_call: TRBV6-1; clone_size: many; d_call: NA; j_call: TRBJ2-5